This T cell receptor (beta chain) was recorded in a study of T-cell memory formation after mild COVID-19 (TCRdb year 2021). Turning to the overall study: TCR sequence clusters from the two donors were largely donor specific. In a couple of donors, T-cell clones that expanded and contracted after mild COVID-19 were followed by sequencing TCRalpha and TCRbeta repertoires longitudinally. The cohort comprised two young, previously healthy adult volunteers, one female and one male.

Trimming removed 6 bases from V and 6 bases from J, leaving 18 bases between the germline ends. Inclusive of the bounding cysteine and phenylalanine, the CDR3 is 15 residues long. This entry keeps only the CDR3 DNA: 45 bases, framed from base 1. The investigation overall reported the following: Contracting CD4+ clones were found mainly in CM and EM memory subsets, while CD8+ clones were enriched in EMRA. Balanced CD4/CD8 phenotypes were observed for clones contracting from day 15 to 85, whereas a bias towards CD4+ was observed for a second wave of clones expanding from day 15 to 37. The study covered only a couple of mild cases, and larger cohorts including severe cases with pre-infection samples were considered necessary. The detection of some responding clones in pre-infection memory suggests that pre-existing cross-reactive memory T cells joined the SARS-CoV-2 response. The second-wave clones that peaked on day 37 were not confirmed to be SARS-CoV-2 specific.

PBMCs were isolated by Ficoll-Paque density gradient centrifugation. Only a few counts were recorded for this clonotype. No antigen is known for it. Base qualities were left out, and no much larger clone turns up one base away. Sequencer: Illumina NovaSeq 6000. Using 5'RACE with constant-segment primers, TCRalpha and TCRbeta cDNA libraries were constructed, with sample barcodes and unique molecular identifiers added in the process. RNA was extracted from every sample with Trizol reagent. Amplification of the libraries took two PCR steps, and the second step added a second sample barcode plus Illumina TruSeq adapters. The libraries were sequenced on an Illumina NovaSeq using 2 x 150 bp paired-end reads. Processing in the source paper ran as follows. With migec v1.2.7, reads were demultiplexed and then collapsed into UMI-guided consensus sequences. Using mixcr v2.1.11, the UMI consensuses were aligned to TRA and TRB V and J templates and assembled into clonotypes. Clonotypes were classified as expanded or contracted when called significant by both edgeR and NoisET, with noise models trained on biological replicates. For edgeR calls, the thresholds were a false discovery rate-adjusted p below 0.01 and a log2 fold-change of 1. As an exploratory analysis of dynamics, max-normalized trajectories of the 1000 most abundant clonotypes were examined with PCA combined with hierarchical clustering. Separately sequenced CD4+ and CD8+ repertoires were used to assign the CD4 or CD8 phenotype of responding clones. In TCRdb, the public reads were trimmed at Q25 with fastp and aligned with MiXCR, with productive beta chains retained. Rows merge per CDR3 protein into single entries with the most common DNA and genes. TCRdb's processing, not the authors', yielded these V and J calls. Across this sample there are 150,000 or so distinct CDR3 sequences, with more than 14% seen only once. The ten biggest clones cover roughly an eighth of the sample.

The V and J genes are TRBV12-3 or TRBV12-4 and TRBJ2-1; the D gene could be either TRBD1 or TRBD2, each agreeing at 5 bases. Source material: PBMCs or a T cell subset sorted from them (not recorded which). The sequence was obtained from an adult woman who had mild COVID-19 (a few samples of this study predate the infection). The sample titles of this study are shuffled in the database, so cell type and time point are left out; the donor was told from shared clones. The sequenced DNA: TGTGCCAGCAGGTCACCCGGGACCGGGTCCAATGAGCAGTTCTTC. It translates as CASRSPGTGSNEQFF.